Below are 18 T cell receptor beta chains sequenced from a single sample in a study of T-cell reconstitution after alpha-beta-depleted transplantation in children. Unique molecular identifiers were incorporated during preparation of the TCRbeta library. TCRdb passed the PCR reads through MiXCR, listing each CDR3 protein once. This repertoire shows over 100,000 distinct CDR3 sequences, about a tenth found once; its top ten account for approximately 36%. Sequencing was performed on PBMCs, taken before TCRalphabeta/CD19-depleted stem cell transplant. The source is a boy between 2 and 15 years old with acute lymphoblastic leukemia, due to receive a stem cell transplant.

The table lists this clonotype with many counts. The CDR3 loop reads CSARDVAEAFF. CDR3 DNA sequence: TGCAGTGCTAGAGATGTCGCTGAAGCTTTCTTT. The J gene is TRBJ1-1, the V gene TRBV20-1, with D unresolved. The CDR3 is made up of 11 amino acids. Germline CDR1 DFQATT, CDR2 SNEGSKA (reference sequence). The V and J ends lost 0 bases and 6 bases respectively, with 5 bases between them.

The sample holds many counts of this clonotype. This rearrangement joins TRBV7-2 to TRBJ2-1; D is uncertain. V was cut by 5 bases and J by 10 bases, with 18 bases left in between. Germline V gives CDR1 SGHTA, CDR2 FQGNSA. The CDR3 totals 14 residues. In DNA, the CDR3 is TGTGCCAGCAGCCCCTACATAGCAGGCAGGGAGCAGTTCTTC. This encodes CASSPYIAGREQFF.

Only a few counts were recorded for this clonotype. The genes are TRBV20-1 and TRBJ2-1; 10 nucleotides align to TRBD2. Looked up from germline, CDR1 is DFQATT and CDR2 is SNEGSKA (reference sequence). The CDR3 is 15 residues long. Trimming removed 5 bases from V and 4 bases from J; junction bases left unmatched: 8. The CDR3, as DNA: TGCAGTGCTGCCTCCGGGACTAGCGAATACAATGAGCAGTTCTTC. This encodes CSAASGTSEYNEQFF.

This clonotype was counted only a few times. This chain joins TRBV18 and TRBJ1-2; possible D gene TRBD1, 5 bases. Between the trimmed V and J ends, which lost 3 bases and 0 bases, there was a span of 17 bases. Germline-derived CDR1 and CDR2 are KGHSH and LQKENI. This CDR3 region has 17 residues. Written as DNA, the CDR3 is TGTGCCAGCTCACCTGGGACGTCGGCTATCGCTAACTATGGCTACACCTTC. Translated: CASSPGTSAIANYGYTF.

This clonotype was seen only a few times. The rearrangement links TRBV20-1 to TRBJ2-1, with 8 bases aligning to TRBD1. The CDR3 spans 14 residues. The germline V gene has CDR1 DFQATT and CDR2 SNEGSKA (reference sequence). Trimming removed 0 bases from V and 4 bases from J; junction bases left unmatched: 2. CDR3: CSAREDRDYNEQFF. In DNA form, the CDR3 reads TGCAGTGCTAGAGAGGACAGGGATTACAATGAGCAGTTCTTC.

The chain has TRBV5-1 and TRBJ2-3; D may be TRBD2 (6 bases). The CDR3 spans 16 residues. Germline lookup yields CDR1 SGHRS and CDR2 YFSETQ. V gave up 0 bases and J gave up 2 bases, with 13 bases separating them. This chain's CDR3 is CASSLAVSGITDTQYF. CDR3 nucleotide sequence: TGCGCCAGCAGCTTGGCAGTTAGCGGTATCACAGATACGCAGTATTTT.

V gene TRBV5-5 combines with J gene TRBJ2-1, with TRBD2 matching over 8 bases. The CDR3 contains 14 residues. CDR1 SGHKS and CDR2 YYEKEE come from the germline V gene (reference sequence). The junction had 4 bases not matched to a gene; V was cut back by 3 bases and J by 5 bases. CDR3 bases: TGTGCCAGCAGCTCGGGGGGGTCAAACAATGAGCAGTTCTTC. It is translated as CASSSGGSNNEQFF. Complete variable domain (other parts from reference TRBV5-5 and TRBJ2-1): DAGVTQSPTHLIKTRGQQVTLRCSPISGHKSVSWYQQVLGQGPQFIFQYYEKEERGRGNFPDRFSARQFPNYSSELNVNALLLGDSALYLCASSSGGSNNEQFFGPGTRLTVL.

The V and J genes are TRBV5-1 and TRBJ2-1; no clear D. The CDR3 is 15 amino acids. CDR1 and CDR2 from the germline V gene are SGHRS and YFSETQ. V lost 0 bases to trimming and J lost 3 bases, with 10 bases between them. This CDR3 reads CASSLVERIYNEQFF. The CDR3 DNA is TGCGCCAGCAGCTTGGTAGAGAGAATCTACAATGAGCAGTTCTTC.

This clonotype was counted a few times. The CDR3 region is CASSPYRGANTEAFF. The DNA for the CDR3 is TGTGCCAGCAGTCCTTACAGGGGCGCCAACACTGAAGCTTTCTTT. The chain uses TRBV12-3 or TRBV12-4 and TRBJ1-1; 7 nucleotides match TRBD1. V was pared by 5 bases and J by 2 bases, with 8 bases of the junction left unmatched. The CDR3 runs 15 residues.

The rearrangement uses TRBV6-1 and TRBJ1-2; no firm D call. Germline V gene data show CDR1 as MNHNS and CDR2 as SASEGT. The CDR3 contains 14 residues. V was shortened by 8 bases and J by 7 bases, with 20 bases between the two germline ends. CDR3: CASCTRSLEGGYTF. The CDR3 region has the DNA TGTGCCAGCTGCACAAGGAGCTTAGAGGGTGGCTACACCTTC.

CDR3 sequence (DNA): TGCGCCAGCAGCCCCGGGGTGGGCAATCAGCCCCAGCATTTT. Amino acids: CASSPGVGNQPQHF. The chain has TRBV5-1 and TRBJ1-5; D is uncertain. This CDR3 is built from 14 residues. Germline V lookup: CDR1 SGHRS, CDR2 YFSETQ. The V end was cut by 4 bases, the J end by 2 bases, with 10 bases between.

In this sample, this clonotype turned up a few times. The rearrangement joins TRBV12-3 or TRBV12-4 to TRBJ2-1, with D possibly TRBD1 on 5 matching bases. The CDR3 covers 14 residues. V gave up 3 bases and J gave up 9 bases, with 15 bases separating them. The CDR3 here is CASSFISATGEQFF. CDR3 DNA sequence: TGTGCCAGCAGTTTTATCTCCGCAACAGGTGAGCAGTTCTTC.

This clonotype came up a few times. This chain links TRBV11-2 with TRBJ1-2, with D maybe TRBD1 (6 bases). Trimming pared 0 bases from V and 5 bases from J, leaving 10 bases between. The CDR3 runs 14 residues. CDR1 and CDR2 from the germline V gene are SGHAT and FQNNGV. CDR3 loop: CASSLDDRRYGYTF. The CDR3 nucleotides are TGTGCCAGCAGCTTAGACGACAGGAGATATGGCTACACCTTC. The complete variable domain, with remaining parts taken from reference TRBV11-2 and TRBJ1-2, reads EAGVAQSPRYKIIEKRQSVAFWCNPISGHATLYWYQQILGQGPKLLIQFQNNGVVDDSQLPKDRFSAERLKGVDSTLKIQPAKLEDSAVYLCASSLDDRRYGYTFGSGTRLTVV.

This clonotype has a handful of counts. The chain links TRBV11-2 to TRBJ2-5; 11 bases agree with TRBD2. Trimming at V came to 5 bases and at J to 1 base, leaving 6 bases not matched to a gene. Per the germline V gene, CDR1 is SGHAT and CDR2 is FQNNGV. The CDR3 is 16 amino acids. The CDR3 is CASSSGTSGFQETQYF. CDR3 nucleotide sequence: TGTGCCAGCAGCAGCGGGACTAGCGGTTTCCAAGAGACCCAGTACTTC.

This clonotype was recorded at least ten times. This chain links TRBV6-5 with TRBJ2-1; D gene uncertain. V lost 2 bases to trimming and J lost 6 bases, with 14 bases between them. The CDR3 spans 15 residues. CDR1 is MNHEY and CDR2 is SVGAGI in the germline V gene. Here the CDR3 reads CASSYRAVGSNEQFF. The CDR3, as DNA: TGTGCCAGCAGTTACAGGGCAGTGGGGTCCAATGAGCAGTTCTTC.

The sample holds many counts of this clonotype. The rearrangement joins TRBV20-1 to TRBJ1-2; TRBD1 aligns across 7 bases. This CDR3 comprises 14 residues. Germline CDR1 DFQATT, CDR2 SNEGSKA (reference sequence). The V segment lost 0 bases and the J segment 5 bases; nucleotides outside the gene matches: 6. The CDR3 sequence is CSARDSGQVYGYTF. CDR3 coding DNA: TGCAGTGCTAGAGATTCAGGACAGGTGTATGGCTACACCTTC.

The CDR3 here is CASSSLLGYEQYF. As DNA, the CDR3 is TGCGCCAGCAGCTCTCTACTGGGCTACGAGCAGTACTTC. This sequence joins TRBV5-1 and TRBJ2-7; no clear D gene. The germline gives CDR1 SGHRS, CDR2 YFSETQ. The CDR3 spans 13 residues. Trimming took 3 bases from V and 3 from J, leaving 10 bases between them.

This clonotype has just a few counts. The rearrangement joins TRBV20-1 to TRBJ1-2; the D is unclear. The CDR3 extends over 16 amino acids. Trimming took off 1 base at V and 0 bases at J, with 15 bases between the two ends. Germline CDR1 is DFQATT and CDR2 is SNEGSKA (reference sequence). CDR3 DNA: TGCAGTGCTAGAGGGCCATTTATAAGGGCTAACTATGGCTACACCTTC. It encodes CSARGPFIRANYGYTF.